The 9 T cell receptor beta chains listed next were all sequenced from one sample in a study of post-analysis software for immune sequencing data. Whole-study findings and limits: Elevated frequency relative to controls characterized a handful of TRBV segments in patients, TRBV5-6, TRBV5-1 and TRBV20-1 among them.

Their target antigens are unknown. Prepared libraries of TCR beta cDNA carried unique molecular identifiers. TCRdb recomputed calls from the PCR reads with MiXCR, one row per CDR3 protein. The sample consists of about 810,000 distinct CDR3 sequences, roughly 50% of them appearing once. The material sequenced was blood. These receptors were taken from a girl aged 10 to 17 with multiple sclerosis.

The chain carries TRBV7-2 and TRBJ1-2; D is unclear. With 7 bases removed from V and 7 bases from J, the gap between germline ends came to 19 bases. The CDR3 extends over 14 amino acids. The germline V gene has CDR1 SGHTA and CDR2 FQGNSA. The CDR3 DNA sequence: TGTGCCAGCACCCAAGATAGGGTTGGGTCTGGCTACACCTTC. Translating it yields CASTQDRVGSGYTF.

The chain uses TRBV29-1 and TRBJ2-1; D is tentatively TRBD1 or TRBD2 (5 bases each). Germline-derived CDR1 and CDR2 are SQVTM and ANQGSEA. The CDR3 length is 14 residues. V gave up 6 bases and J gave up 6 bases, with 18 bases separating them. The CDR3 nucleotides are TGCAGCGTCTTGTTGCGACTGGGGGTCAATGAGCAGTTCTTC. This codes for CSVLLRLGVNEQFF.

The chain's CDR3 is CASSQGTRGGTDTQYF. DNA of the CDR3: TGTGCCAGCAGCCAAGGGACACGCGGTGGCACAGATACGCAGTATTTT. The rearrangement links TRBV3-1 to TRBJ2-3; weak D call: TRBD1 (5 bases). The CDR3 has 16 amino acids. Germline assignment: CDR1 LGHDT and CDR2 YNNKEL (reference sequence). V was pared by 1 base and J by 1 base, with 12 bases between.

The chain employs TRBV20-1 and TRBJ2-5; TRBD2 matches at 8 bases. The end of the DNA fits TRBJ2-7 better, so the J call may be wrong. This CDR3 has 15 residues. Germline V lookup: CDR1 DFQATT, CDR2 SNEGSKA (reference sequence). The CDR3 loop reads CSARADSGNGYEQYF. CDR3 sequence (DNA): TGCAGTGCTAGAGCCGATAGCGGGAATGGCTACGAGCAGTACTTC.

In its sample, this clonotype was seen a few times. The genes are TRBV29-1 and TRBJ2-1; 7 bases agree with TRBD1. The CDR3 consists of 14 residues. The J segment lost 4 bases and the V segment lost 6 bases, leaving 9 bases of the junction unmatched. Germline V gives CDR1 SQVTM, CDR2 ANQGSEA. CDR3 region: CSVRVTGLYNEQFF. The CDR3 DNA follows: TGCAGCGTAAGGGTGACAGGGCTATACAATGAGCAGTTCTTC.

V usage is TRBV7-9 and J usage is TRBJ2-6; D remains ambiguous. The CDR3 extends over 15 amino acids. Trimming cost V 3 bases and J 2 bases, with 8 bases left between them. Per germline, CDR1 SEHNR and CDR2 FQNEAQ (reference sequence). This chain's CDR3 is CASSFRVAGANVLTF. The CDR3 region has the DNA TGTGCCAGCAGCTTTAGGGTCGCTGGGGCCAACGTCCTGACTTTC.

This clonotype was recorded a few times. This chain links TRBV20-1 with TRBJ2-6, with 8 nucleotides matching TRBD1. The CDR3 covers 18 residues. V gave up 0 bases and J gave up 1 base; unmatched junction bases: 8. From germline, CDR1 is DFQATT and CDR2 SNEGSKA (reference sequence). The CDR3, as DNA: TGCAGTGCTAGAGAATATGGGACAGGCGTTTCTGGGGCCAACGTCCTGACTTTC. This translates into CSAREYGTGVSGANVLTF.

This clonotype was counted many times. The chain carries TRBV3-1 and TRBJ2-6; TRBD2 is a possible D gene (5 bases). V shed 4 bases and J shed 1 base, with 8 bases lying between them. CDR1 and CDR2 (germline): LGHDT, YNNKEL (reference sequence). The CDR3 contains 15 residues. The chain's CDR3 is CASSRLASGANVLTF. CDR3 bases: TGTGCCAGCAGCCGGCTAGCTTCTGGGGCCAACGTCCTGACTTTC.

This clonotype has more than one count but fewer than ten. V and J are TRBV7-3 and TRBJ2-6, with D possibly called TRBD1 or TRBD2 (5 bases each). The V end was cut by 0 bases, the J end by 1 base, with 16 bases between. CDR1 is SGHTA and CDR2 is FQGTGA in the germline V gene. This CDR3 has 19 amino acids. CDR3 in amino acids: CASSLTFPGRPSGANVLTF. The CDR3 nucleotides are TGTGCCAGCAGCTTAACCTTCCCGGGACGGCCATCTGGGGCCAACGTCCTGACTTTC.